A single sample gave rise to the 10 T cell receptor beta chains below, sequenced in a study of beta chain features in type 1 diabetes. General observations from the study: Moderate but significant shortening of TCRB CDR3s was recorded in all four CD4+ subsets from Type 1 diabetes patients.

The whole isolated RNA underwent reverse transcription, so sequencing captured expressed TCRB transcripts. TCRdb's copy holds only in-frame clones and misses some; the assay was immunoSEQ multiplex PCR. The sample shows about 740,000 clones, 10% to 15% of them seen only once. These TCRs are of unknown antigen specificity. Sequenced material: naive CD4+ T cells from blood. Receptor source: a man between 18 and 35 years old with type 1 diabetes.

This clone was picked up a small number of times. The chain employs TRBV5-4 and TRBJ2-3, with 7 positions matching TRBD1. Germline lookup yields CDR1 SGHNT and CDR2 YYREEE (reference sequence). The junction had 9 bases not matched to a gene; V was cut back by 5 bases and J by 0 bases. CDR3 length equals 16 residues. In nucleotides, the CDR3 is TGTGCCAGCAGGTGGAGCACAGGGGCTAGCACAGATACGCAGTATTTT. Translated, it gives CASRWSTGASTDTQYF.

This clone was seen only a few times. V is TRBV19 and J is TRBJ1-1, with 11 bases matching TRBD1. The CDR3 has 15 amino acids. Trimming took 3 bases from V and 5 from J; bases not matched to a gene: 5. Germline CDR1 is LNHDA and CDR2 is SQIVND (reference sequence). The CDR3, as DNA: TGTGCCAGTAGTATGCAGGGACAGGGGGGGACTGAAGCTTTCTTT. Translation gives CASSMQGQGGTEAFF. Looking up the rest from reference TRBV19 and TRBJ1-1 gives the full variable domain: DGGITQSPKYLFRKEGQNVTLSCEQNLNHDAMYWYRQDPGQGLRLIYYSQIVNDFQKGDIAEGYSVSREKKESFPLTVTSAQKNPTAFYLCASSMQGQGGTEAFFGQGTRLTVV.

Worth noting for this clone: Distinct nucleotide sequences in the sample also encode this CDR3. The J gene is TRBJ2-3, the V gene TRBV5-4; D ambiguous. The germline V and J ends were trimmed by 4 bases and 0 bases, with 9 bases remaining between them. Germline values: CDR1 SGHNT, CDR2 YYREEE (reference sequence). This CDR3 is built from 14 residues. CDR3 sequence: CASSPLTSTDTQYF. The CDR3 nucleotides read TGTGCCAGCAGCCCCCTGACTAGCACAGATACGCAGTATTTT.

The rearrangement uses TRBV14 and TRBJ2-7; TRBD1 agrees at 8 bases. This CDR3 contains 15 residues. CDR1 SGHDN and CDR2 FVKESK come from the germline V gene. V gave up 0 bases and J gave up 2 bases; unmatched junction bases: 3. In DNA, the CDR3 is TGTGCCAGCAGCCAAGATCAGGACAGGGCCTACGAGCAGTACTTC. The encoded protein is CASSQDQDRAYEQYF.

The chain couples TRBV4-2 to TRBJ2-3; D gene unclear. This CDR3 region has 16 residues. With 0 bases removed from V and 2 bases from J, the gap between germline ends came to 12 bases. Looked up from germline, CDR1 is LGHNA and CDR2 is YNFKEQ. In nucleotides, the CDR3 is TGTGCCAGCAGCCAAGATTGGCAGGTCAACACAGATACGCAGTATTTT. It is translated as CASSQDWQVNTDTQYF.

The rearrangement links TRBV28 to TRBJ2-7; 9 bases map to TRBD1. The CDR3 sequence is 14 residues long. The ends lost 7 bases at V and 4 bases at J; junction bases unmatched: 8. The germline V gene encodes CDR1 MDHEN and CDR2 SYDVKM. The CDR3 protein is CASTTGQGLYEQYF. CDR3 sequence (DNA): TGTGCCAGCACCACGGGACAGGGCCTTTACGAGCAGTACTTC.

CDR3 region: CASSLGLAGGSNEQFF. The CDR3 region has the DNA TGTGCCAGCAGCTTAGGTCTAGCGGGGGGTTCCAATGAGCAGTTCTTC. This chain uses TRBV7-9 with TRBJ2-1, with 11 bases matching TRBD2. The ends lost 1 base at V and 6 bases at J; junction bases unmatched: 5. Germline V gene data show CDR1 as SEHNR and CDR2 as FQNEAQ (reference sequence). CDR3 length equals 16 residues.

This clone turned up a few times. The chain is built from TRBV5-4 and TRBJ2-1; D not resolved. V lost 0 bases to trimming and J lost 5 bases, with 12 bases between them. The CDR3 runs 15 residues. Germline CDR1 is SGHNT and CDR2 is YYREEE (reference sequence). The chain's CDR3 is CASSLVAGMNNEQFF. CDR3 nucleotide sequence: TGTGCCAGCAGCTTGGTGGCAGGAATGAACAATGAGCAGTTCTTC.

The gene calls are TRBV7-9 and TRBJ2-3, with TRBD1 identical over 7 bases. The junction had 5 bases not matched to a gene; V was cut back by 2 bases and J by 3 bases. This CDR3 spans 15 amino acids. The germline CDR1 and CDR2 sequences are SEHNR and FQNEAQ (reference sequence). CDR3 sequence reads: CASSLLGQLTDTQYF. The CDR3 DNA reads TGTGCCAGCAGCTTACTGGGACAGCTAACAGATACGCAGTATTTT.

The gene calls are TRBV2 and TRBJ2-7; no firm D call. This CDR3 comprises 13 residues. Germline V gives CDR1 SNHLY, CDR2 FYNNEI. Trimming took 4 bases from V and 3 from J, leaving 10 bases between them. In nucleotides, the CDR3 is TGTGCCAGCAGTGTTCGGATGTTCTACGAGCAGTACTTC. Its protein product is CASSVRMFYEQYF.